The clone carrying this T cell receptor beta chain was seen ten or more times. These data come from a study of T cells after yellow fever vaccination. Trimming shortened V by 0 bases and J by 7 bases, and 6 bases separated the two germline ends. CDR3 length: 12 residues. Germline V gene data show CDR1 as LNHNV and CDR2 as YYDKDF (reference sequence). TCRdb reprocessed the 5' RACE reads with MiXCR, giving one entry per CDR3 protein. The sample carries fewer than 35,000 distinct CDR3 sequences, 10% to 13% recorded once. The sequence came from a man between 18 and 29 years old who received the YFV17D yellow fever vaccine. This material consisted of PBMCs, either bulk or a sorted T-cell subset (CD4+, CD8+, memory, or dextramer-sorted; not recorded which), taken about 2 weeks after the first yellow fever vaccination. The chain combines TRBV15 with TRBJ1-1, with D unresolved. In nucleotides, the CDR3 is TGTGCCACCAGCAGAGATTCGGGTGAAGCTTTCTTT. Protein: CATSRDSGEAFF.